Below, 10 T cell receptor beta chains from the same sample are listed, as sequenced in a study of metastatic and nonmetastatic thyroid tumors. Each patient came to thyroid surgery without any prior treatment (of any kind). TCRdb ran MiXCR on the PCR reads. This sample has about 29,000 clones; approximately 17% occur once, and the top ten carry about 4.2%. The specimen was blood. The source of these receptors is a female donor with papillary thyroid cancer or a benign thyroid nodule (not recorded which). Some clones in this sample may be carry-over from other donors' samples.

Sample share makes this clone medium-sized (0.01 to 0.1%). This chain links TRBV5-1 with TRBJ2-7; 10 nucleotides agree with TRBD1. After removal of 0 bases from V and 4 bases from J, the junction contained 10 bases not matched to a gene. There are 17 residues in the CDR3. Germline values: CDR1 SGHRS, CDR2 YFSETQ. Written as DNA, the CDR3 is TGCGCCAGCAGCTTGGTGGACAGGGGGTTGTTGTGGTACGAGCAGTACTTC. Amino acid sequence: CASSLVDRGLLWYEQYF.

This clone turned up a few times. Other DNA sequences of this sample code for an identical CDR3. The chain uses TRBV6-5 and TRBJ1-5; 9 nucleotides line up with TRBD1. The junction had 11 bases not matched to a gene; V was cut back by 4 bases and J by 7 bases. There are 16 residues in the CDR3. Per the germline V gene, CDR1 is MNHEY and CDR2 is SVGAGI. This CDR3 is CASSSIGTGRGQPQHF. As DNA, the CDR3 is TGTGCCAGCAGTTCAATCGGGACAGGGAGGGGACAGCCCCAGCATTTT.

This clone was counted at least ten times. The V and J genes are TRBV20-1 and TRBJ2-5, with D perhaps matching TRBD2 (5 bases). Germline values: CDR1 DFQATT, CDR2 SNEGSKA (reference sequence). With 3 bases removed from V and 5 bases from J, the gap between germline ends came to 13 bases. The CDR3 loop spans 13 amino acids. CDR3 DNA sequence: TGCAGTGCTAGGGAGGCGCAAGGGGAGACCCAGTACTTC. As protein: CSAREAQGETQYF.

This clone was observed at least ten times. This chain uses TRBV7-9 with TRBJ2-2; weak D call: TRBD1 (6 bases). Trimming took off 4 bases at V and 5 bases at J, with 8 bases between the two ends. The CDR3 spans 13 residues. Germline V gene lookup returns CDR1 SEHNR and CDR2 FQNEAQ (reference sequence). CDR3: CASSYQGTGELFF. The CDR3 region has the DNA TGTGCCAGCAGCTACCAGGGGACCGGGGAGCTGTTTTTT.

As regards this clone: Compared with germline, one end of the junction differs, possibly owing to a read error. The chain recombines TRBV11-2 with TRBJ2-7, with D possibly being TRBD2 (5 bases). This CDR3 comprises 11 residues. Per the germline V gene, CDR1 is SGHAT and CDR2 is FQNNGV. CDR3 region: CASRLEGEQYF. The CDR3 DNA follows: TGTGCCAGCAGATTAGAGGGCGAGCAGTACTTC.

The sample holds many counts of this clone. The genes are TRBV3-1 and TRBJ1-1; D is possibly TRBD1 (6 bases). Germline CDR1 and CDR2: LGHDT and YNNKEL (reference sequence). The CDR3 has 15 amino acids. V lost 6 bases and J 0 bases, leaving 14 bases between the germline ends. The CDR3 loop is CASSRGELMNTEAFF. CDR3 bases: TGTGCCAGCAGTAGGGGGGAGCTCATGAACACTGAAGCTTTCTTT.

Sample share makes this clone medium-sized. The chain employs TRBV13 and TRBJ2-5; 14 bases line up with TRBD2. Germline V gene sequence: CDR1 PRHDT, CDR2 FYEKMQ (reference sequence). The CDR3 sequence is 16 residues long. V was clipped by 3 bases and J by 2 bases; unmatched bases: 2. The CDR3, as DNA: TGTGCCAGCAGCTTGGGACTAGCGGGAGATCAAGAGACCCAGTACTTC. Translated, it gives CASSLGLAGDQETQYF.

This clone has a count of ten or more. This chain joins TRBV6-2 or TRBV6-3 and TRBJ2-5, with 8 nucleotides matching TRBD2. V dropped 7 bases and J dropped 5; count of bases not matched to a gene: 21. The germline gives CDR1 MNHEY, CDR2 SVGEGT. The CDR3 totals 18 residues. CDR3 nucleotides: TGTGCCAGCAAAAACACCGCTATACGGAGCGGGAGAGGTGAGACCCAGTACTTC. This codes for CASKNTAIRSGRGETQYF.

The sample holds many counts of this clone. The chain links TRBV19 to TRBJ1-5; no firm D call. The CDR3 spans 14 residues. Germline CDR1 is LNHDA and CDR2 is SQIVND (reference sequence). V was pared by 3 bases and J by 7 bases, with 13 bases between. CDR3 loop: CASSMGVARQPQHF. CDR3 in DNA: TGTGCCAGTAGTATGGGTGTGGCCAGGCAGCCCCAGCATTTT.

This clone was counted at least ten times. J is TRBJ2-1 and V is TRBV27, with 11 nucleotides matching TRBD2. The CDR3 has 15 amino acids. Germline V gene sequence: CDR1 MNHEY, CDR2 SMNVEV (reference sequence). Trimming removed 7 bases from V and 9 bases from J; junction bases left unmatched: 11. CDR3 sequence (DNA): TGTGCCAGCAACGACCTAGCGGGAGGAGTTCGTGAGCAGTTCTTC. Protein product: CASNDLAGGVREQFF.